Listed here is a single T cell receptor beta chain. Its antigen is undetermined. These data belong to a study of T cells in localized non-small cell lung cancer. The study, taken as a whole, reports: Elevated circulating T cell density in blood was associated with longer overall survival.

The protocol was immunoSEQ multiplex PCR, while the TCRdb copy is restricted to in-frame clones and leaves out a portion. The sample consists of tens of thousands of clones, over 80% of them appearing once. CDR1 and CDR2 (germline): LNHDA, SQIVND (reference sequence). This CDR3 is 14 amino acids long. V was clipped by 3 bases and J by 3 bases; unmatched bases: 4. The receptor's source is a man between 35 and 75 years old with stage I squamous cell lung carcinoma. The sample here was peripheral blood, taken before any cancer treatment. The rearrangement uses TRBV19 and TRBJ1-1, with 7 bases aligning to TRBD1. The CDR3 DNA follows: TGTGCCAGTAGTATTATAGACAGGGACACTGAAGCTTTCTTT. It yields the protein CASSIIDRDTEAFF.